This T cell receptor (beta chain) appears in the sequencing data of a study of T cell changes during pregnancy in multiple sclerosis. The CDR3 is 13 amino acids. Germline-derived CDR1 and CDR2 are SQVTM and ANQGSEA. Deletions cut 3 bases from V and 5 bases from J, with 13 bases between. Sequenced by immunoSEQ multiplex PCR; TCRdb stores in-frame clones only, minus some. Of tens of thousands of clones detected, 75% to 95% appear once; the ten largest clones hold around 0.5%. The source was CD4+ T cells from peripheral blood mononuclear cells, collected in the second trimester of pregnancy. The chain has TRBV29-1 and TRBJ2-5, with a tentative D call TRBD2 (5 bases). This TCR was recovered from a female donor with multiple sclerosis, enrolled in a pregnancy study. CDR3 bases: TGCAGCGTTGACTCCCCCCCGGGGGAGACCCAGTACTTC. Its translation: CSVDSPPGETQYF. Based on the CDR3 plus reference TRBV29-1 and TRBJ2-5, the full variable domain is SAVISQKPSRDICQRGTSLTIQCQVDSQVTMMFWYRQQPGQSLTLIATANQGSEATYESGFVIDKFPISRPNLTFSTLTVSNMSPEDSSIYLCSVDSPPGETQYFGPGTRLLVL.